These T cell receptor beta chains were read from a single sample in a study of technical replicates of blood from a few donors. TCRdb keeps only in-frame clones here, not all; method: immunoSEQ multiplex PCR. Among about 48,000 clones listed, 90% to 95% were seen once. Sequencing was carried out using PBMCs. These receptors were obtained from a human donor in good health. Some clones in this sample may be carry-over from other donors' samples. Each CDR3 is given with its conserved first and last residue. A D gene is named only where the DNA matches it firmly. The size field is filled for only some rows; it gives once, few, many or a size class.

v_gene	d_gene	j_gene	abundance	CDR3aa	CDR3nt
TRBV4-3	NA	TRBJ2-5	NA	CASSQEVRIQETQYF	TGCGCCAGCAGCCAAGAGGTGAGGATACAAGAGACCCAGTACTTC
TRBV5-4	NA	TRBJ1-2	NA	CASSREDYGYTF	TGTGCCAGCAGCAGGGAGGACTATGGCTACACCTTC
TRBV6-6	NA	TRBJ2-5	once	CASSPRGAKETQYF	TGTGCCAGCAGCCCCCGTGGGGCGAAAGAGACCCAGTACTTC
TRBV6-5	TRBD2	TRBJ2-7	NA	CASSYYSGSRSYEQYF	TGTGCCAGCAGTTACTATAGCGGGAGTAGGTCCTACGAGCAGTACTTC
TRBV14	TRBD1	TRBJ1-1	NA	CASSQGGQAMTEAFF	TGTGCCAGCAGCCAAGGTGGACAGGCCATGACTGAAGCTTTCTTT
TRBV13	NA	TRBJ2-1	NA	CASSLYNEQFF	TGTGCCAGCAGCCTGTACAATGAGCAGTTCTTC
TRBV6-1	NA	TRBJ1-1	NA	CASSEGSLPTEAFF	TGTGCCAGCAGTGAGGGCAGCCTGCCCACTGAAGCTTTCTTT
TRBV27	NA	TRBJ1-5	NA	CASRKTEPVNNQPQHF	TGTGCCAGCAGGAAGACAGAACCAGTCAACAATCAGCCCCAGCATTTT
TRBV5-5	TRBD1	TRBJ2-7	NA	CASSLGPGTGTEYF	TGTGCCAGCAGCTTGGGGCCCGGGACAGGGACGGAGTACTTC
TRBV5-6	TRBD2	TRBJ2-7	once	CASSLYWREVGEQYF	TGTGCCAGCAGCTTGTATTGGCGGGAGGTTGGCGAGCAGTACTTC
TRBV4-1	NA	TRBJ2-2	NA	CASSQDFGTGELFF	TGCGCCAGCAGCCAAGATTTCGGCACCGGGGAGCTGTTTTTT
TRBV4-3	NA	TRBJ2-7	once	CASSGLVEQYF	TGCGCCAGCAGCGGACTGGTCGAGCAGTACTTC
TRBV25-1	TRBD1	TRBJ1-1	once	CASKRGHTEAFF	TGTGCCAGTAAAAGGGGGCACACTGAAGCTTTCTTT
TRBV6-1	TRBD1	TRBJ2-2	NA	CASSVSRDRGPAGELFF	TGTGCCAGCAGTGTAAGCCGGGACAGGGGGCCCGCCGGGGAGCTGTTTTTT
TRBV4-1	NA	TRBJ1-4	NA	CASSQGPGRSLGEKLFF	TGCGCCAGCAGCCAAGGCCCTGGGAGGTCATTGGGTGAAAAACTGTTTTTT
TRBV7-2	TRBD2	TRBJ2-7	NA	CASSGLAGDPYEQYF	TGTGCCAGCAGCGGGCTAGCGGGGGATCCCTACGAGCAGTACTTC
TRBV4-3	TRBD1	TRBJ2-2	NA	CASSQDKQGVAGELFF	TGCGCCAGCAGCCAAGACAAACAGGGGGTCGCCGGGGAGCTGTTTTTT
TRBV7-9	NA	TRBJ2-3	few	CASSPRGGSDTQYF	TGTGCCAGCAGCCCTAGGGGGGGATCGGATACGCAGTATTTT
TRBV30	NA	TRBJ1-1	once	CAYRRGVLTEAFF	TGTGCCTATCGGCGGGGGGTCTTGACTGAAGCTTTCTTT
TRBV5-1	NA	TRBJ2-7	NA	CASSLAVREWEQYF	TGCGCCAGCAGCTTGGCCGTCCGGGAGTGGGAGCAGTACTTC
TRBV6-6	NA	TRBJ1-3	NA	CASSGQSGNTIYF	TGTGCCAGCAGTGGACAGTCTGGAAACACCATATATTTT
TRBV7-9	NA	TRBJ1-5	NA	CASSLVEGDQPQHF	TGTGCCAGCAGCTTAGTTGAAGGGGATCAGCCCCAGCATTTT
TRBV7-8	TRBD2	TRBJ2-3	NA	CASSRTSGGPTDTQYF	TGTGCCAGCAGCCGTACTAGCGGGGGGCCCACAGATACGCAGTATTTT
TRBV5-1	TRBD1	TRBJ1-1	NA	CASSLAGTGGLTEAFF	TGCGCCAGCAGCTTGGCCGGGACAGGGGGCCTCACTGAAGCTTTCTTT
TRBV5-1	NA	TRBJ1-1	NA	CASSLLDSHTEAFF	TGCGCCAGCAGCCTCCTAGACAGTCACACTGAAGCTTTCTTT
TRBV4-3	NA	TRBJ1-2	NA	CASSQEGSGIYTF	TGCGCCAGCAGCCAAGAAGGTTCAGGGATCTACACCTTC
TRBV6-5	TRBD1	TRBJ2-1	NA	CASRLPGQGFNEQFF	TGTGCCAGCCGCCTTCCGGGACAGGGTTTCAATGAGCAGTTCTTC
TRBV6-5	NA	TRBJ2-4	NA	CASSYGVGPGYNIQYF	NA
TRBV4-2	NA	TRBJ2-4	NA	CASSQEVGDKKNIQYF	TGTGCCAGCAGCCAAGAGGTGGGGGACAAAAAAAACATTCAGTACTTC
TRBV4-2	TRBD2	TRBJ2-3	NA	CASSQDKGGGVDTQYF	TGTGCCAGCAGCCAAGATAAAGGCGGGGGTGTAGATACGCAGTATTTT